These 12 T cell receptor beta chains came from one sample sequenced in a study of T cells in localized non-small cell lung cancer. Some clones are missing from TCRdb's copy, which holds only in-frame ones; the method was immunoSEQ multiplex PCR. The profile covers approximately 24,000 clones, with more than 65% appearing a single time and 9.5% to 10% taken by the ten largest. The sequencing used peripheral blood, collected before any cancer treatment. These receptors came from a man aged 40-75 years with stage III squamous cell lung carcinoma.

The chain is built from TRBV5-5 and TRBJ2-5, with D uncertain. This CDR3 is 14 amino acids long. Germline V gene lookup returns CDR1 SGHKS and CDR2 YYEKEE (reference sequence). The V end lost 4 bases, the J end lost 2 bases, and 12 bases lay between the germline ends. The DNA of the CDR3 is TGTGCCAGCAGCCGTGAACCTATACAAGAGACCCAGTACTTC. As protein: CASSREPIQETQYF.

This chain joins TRBV5-3 and TRBJ1-2; TRBD1 matches at 9 bases. TRBV5-3 is assigned to the ORF class and has an uncertain function. Unmatched junction bases numbered 7, after V lost 4 bases and J lost 6 bases. The CDR3 length is 14 residues. This CDR3 is CARSPRDRAHGYTF. DNA of the CDR3: TGTGCCAGAAGCCCCCGGGACAGGGCCCATGGCTACACCTTC.

This chain links TRBV27 with TRBJ2-1; TRBD2 matches 9 bases. The CDR3 covers 16 residues. V lost 1 base and J lost 10; bases outside the gene matches: 11. In germline, CDR1 is MNHEY, CDR2 SMNVEV (reference sequence). CDR3 in DNA: TGTGCCAGCAGTTTATACAAAGGCGGGAGGGCCGAAGAGCAGTTCTTC. Amino acids: CASSLYKGGRAEEQFF.

This clone was counted once. The rearrangement links TRBV19 to TRBJ2-7; 10 bases agree with TRBD2. Germline V lookup: CDR1 LNHDA, CDR2 SQIVND (reference sequence). The length of the CDR3 is 14 residues. J was trimmed by 3 bases and V by 4 bases; bases with no gene match: 3. CDR3 sequence reads: CASSTLAGVYEQYF. CDR3 sequence (DNA): TGTGCCAGTAGTACCCTAGCGGGAGTCTACGAGCAGTACTTC. The entire variable domain, with the rest obtained from reference TRBV19 and TRBJ2-7, is as follows: DGGITQSPKYLFRKEGQNVTLSCEQNLNHDAMYWYRQDPGQGLRLIYYSQIVNDFQKGDIAEGYSVSREKKESFPLTVTSAQKNPTAFYLCASSTLAGVYEQYFGPGTRLTVT.

This chain connects TRBV19 to TRBJ2-5; D gene uncertain. The germline CDR1 and CDR2 sequences are LNHDA and SQIVND (reference sequence). The CDR3 spans 11 residues. V lost 2 bases, J lost 5 bases, and 3 bases lay in between. CDR3 sequence reads: CASSIYETQYF. The CDR3 DNA reads as TGTGCCAGTAGTATATACGAGACCCAGTACTTC.

The chain combines TRBV7-3 with TRBJ2-3, with no clear D. The CDR3 length is 14 residues. Germline CDR1 is SGHTA and CDR2 is FQGTGA. Trimming removed 3 bases from V and 1 base from J, with 8 bases in between. This CDR3 reads CASSLLGGTDTQYF. The CDR3, as DNA: TGTGCCAGCAGCTTGCTAGGCGGCACAGATACGCAGTATTTT.

The DNA of the CDR3 is TGTGCCAGCAGCGCTTCTACACTAGCGGCAACCGGGGAGCTGTTTTTT. It codes for CASSASTLAATGELFF. The chain is built from TRBV28 and TRBJ2-2; TRBD2 agrees at 8 bases. CDR3 length equals 16 residues. Germline V gene sequence: CDR1 MDHEN, CDR2 SYDVKM. V lost 6 bases and J lost 5; bases outside the gene matches: 11.

This clone was counted between two and nine times. The CDR3 nucleotides read TGTGCCACCAGCAGAGATGGAAGCTCTGGAAACACCATATATTTT. Protein product: CATSRDGSSGNTIYF. The rearrangement joins TRBV15 to TRBJ1-3; D is uncertain. Germline V gene sequence: CDR1 LNHNV, CDR2 YYDKDF (reference sequence). Deletions cut 0 bases from V and 0 bases from J, with 6 bases between. CDR3 length: 15 amino acids.

The V call is TRBV28, the J call TRBJ1-2; D might be TRBD1 (6 bases). Deletions cut 5 bases from V and 3 bases from J, with 13 bases between. Germline-derived CDR1 and CDR2 are MDHEN and SYDVKM. The CDR3 extends over 14 amino acids. The CDR3 loop is CASSIRGRHYGYTF. The CDR3, as DNA: TGTGCCAGCAGTATCCGGGGGCGCCACTATGGCTACACCTTC.

The chain joins TRBV7-9 to TRBJ1-2; 8 bases align to TRBD1. The CDR3 totals 15 residues. Trimming took 5 bases from V and 0 from J; bases not matched to a gene: 5. Germline CDR1 reads SEHNR; CDR2 reads FQNEAQ (reference sequence). The CDR3 DNA reads TGTGCCAGCAGCCCTACAGGGGGAACTAACTATGGCTACACCTTC. It translates to CASSPTGGTNYGYTF.

V usage is TRBV6-6 and J usage is TRBJ1-1; D is undetermined. CDR1 is MNHNY and CDR2 is SVGAGI in the germline V gene (reference sequence). V was pared by 6 bases and J by 1 base, with 9 bases between. CDR3 length: 13 residues. The CDR3 spells CASSITENTEAFF. As DNA, the CDR3 is TGTGCCAGCAGCATAACAGAGAACACTGAAGCTTTCTTT.

The J gene is TRBJ2-3, the V gene TRBV6-1, with TRBD2 matching over 7 bases. The CDR3 spans 13 residues. V gave up 3 bases and J gave up 5 bases; unmatched junction bases: 2. From germline, CDR1 is MNHNS and CDR2 SASEGT. CDR3 DNA sequence: TGTGCCAGCAGTGAGCAGCGGGGAGATACGCAGTATTTT. It codes for CASSEQRGDTQYF.